This paragraph covers one T cell receptor beta chain sequence. The target antigen is unknown. Constant-segment primers were used for 5'RACE, and the resulting TCR alpha and TCR beta cDNA libraries carried sample barcodes and UMIs. TCRdb processed the 5' RACE reads anew with MiXCR; each CDR3 protein has one entry. Of under 550,000 distinct CDR3 sequences detected, about a sixth appear once; the ten largest clones hold about a fifth. The source of the sample is a study of T-cell memory formation after mild COVID-19. Study at large: Most TCR clusters belonged to a single donor. General study findings and limits: Clones that got smaller from day 15 to 85 had even CD4/CD8, while clones growing later tipped toward CD4+. The appearance of some responding clones in pre-infection memory suggested that cross-reactive memory joined.

Germline V gene sequence: CDR1 SGHRS, CDR2 YFSETQ. This CDR3 has 16 amino acids. The V end lost 0 bases, the J end lost 5 bases, and 17 bases lay between the germline ends. V is TRBV5-1 and J is TRBJ2-5, with D possibly matching TRBD1 (6 bases). Sequencing used PBMCs or a T cell subset sorted from them (not recorded which). This sequence originates from a man younger than 35 who had mild COVID-19 (a few samples of this study predate the infection). Cell type and time point are not known. The CDR3 region is CASSLGDLQGVETQYF. CDR3 DNA: TGCGCCAGCAGCTTGGGAGACTTACAGGGCGTGGAGACCCAGTACTTC.